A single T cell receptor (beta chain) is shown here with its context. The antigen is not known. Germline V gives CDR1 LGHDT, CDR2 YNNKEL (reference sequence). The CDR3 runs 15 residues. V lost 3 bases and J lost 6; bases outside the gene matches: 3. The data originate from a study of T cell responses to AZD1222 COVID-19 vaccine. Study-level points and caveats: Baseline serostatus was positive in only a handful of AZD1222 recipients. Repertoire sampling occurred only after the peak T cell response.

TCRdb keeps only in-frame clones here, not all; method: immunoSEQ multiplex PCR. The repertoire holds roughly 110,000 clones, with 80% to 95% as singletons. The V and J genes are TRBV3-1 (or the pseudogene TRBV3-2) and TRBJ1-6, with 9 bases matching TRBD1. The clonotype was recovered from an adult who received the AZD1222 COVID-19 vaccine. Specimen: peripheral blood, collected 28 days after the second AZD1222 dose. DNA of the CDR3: TGTGCCAGCAGCCATTGGGACAGGGTTAATTCACCCCTCCACTTT. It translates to CASSHWDRVNSPLHF.